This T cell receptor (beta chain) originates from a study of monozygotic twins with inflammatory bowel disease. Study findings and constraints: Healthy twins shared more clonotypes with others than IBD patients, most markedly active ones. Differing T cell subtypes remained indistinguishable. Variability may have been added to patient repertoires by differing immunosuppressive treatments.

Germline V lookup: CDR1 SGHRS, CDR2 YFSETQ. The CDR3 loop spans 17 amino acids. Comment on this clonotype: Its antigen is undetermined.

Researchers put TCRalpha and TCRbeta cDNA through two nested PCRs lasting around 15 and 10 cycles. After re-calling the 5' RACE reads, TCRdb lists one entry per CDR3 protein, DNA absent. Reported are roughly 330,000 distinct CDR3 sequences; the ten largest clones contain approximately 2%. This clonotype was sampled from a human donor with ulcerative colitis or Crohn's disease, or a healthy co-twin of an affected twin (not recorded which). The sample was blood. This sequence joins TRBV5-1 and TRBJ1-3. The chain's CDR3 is CASSLGMSWSSGNTIYF.